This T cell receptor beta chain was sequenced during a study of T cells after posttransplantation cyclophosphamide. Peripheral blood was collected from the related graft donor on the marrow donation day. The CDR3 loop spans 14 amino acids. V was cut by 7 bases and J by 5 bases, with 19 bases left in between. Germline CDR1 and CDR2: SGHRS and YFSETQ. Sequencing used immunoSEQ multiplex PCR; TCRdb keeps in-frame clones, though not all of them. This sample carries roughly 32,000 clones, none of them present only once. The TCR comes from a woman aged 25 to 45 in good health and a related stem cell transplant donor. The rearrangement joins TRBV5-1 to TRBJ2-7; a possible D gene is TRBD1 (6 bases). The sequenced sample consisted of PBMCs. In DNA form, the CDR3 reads TGCGCCAGCGCCCTAGGGCAGGGGTCCGACGAGCAGTACTTC. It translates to CASALGQGSDEQYF.